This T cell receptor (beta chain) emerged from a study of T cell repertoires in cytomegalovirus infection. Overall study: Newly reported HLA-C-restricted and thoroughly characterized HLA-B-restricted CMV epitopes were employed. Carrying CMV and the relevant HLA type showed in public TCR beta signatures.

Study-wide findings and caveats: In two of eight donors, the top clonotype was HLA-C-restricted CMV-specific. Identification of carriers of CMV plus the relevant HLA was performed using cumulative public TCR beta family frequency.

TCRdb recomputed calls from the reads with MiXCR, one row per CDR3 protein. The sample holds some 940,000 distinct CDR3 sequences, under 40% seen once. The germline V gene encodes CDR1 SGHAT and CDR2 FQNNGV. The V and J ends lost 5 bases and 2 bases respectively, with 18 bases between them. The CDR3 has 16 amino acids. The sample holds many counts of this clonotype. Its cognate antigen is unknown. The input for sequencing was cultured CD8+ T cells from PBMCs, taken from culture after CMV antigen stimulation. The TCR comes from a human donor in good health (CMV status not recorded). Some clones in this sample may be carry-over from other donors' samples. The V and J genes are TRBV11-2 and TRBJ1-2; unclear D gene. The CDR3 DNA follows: TGTGCCAGCAGCGGCGACCCGGGTGATTCGAACTATGGCTACACCTTC. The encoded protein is CASSGDPGDSNYGYTF.